One sample yielded the 30 T cell receptor beta chains listed below, sequenced in a study of T cell responses to AZD1222 COVID-19 vaccine. Produced via immunoSEQ multiplex PCR; TCRdb's table is partial and in-frame only. The sample records some 170,000 clones, around 94% being singletons. Sequencing used peripheral blood, obtained on day 0 of AZD1222 vaccination. These receptors came from an adult in good health.

The V and J genes are TRBV21-1 and TRBJ1-5; whether TRBD1, the table's D call, matches the DNA was not checked. TRBV21-1 is noted as a pseudogene. The CDR3 extends over 15 amino acids. The CDR3: CASRQVTYSNQPQHF. The CDR3 nucleotides read TGTGCCAGCAGACAGGTGACATATAGCAATCAGCCCCAGCATTTT.

The CDR3 DNA is TGCGCCAGCAGCTTCGCCCATGGGGGGAACACCGGGGAGCTGTTTTTT. Its protein is CASSFAHGGNTGELFF. V usage is TRBV5-1 and J usage is TRBJ2-2; the D gene could be TRBD1 or TRBD2 (5 bases each). The CDR3 sequence is 16 residues long. CDR1 SGHRS and CDR2 YFSETQ come from the germline V gene. V was pared by 2 bases and J by 1 base, with 12 bases between. The full variable domain, in which reference TRBV5-1 and TRBJ2-2 provide the parts outside the CDR3, is KAGVTQTPRYLIKTRGQQVTLSCSPISGHRSVSWYQQTPGQGLQFLFEYFSETQRNKGNFPGRFSGRQFSNSRSEMNVSTLELGDSALYLCASSFAHGGNTGELFFGEGSRLTVL.

The chain uses TRBV6-5 and TRBJ1-3; D remains ambiguous. CDR3 size: 13 residues. Trimming took 5 bases from V and 4 from J, leaving 9 bases between them. Germline V gene lookup returns CDR1 MNHEY and CDR2 SVGAGI. The chain's CDR3 is CASSLSRGNTIYF. The CDR3 DNA is TGTGCCAGCAGTCTCTCACGGGGAAACACCATATATTTT.

Only one count was recorded for this clone. CDR3: CASTQHYNEQFF. As DNA, the CDR3 is TGTGCCAGTACCCAACACTACAATGAGCAGTTCTTC. The rearrangement uses TRBV19 and TRBJ2-1; D ambiguous. CDR3 length equals 12 residues. The V gene's germline CDR1 is LNHDA and CDR2 SQIVND (reference sequence). The V end was cut by 7 bases, the J end by 3 bases, with 7 bases between.

The chain joins TRBV18 to TRBJ1-1; perhaps TRBD1 as D (5 bases). The CDR3 is made up of 14 amino acids. Germline V gives CDR1 KGHSH, CDR2 LQKENI. V was pared by 6 bases and J by 2 bases, with 13 bases between. The CDR3 loop is CASSPGATNTEAFF. In DNA, the CDR3 is TGTGCCAGCTCGCCCGGGGCCACCAACACTGAAGCTTTCTTT.

V usage is TRBV12-3 or TRBV12-4 and J usage is TRBJ1-2, with D unresolved. Trimming left V 6 bases short and J 4 bases short, with 12 bases between. The CDR3 is 13 amino acids. CDR3 bases: TGTGCCAGCAGCCACGGACTCGGCTATGGCTACACCTTC. Residues: CASSHGLGYGYTF.

The chain is built from TRBV6-2 or TRBV6-3 and TRBJ1-3; D unresolved. Germline CDR1 and CDR2: MNHEY and SVGEGT. The V end was cut by 4 bases, the J end by 0 bases, with 4 bases between. CDR3 length: 13 amino acids. In nucleotides, the CDR3 is TGTGCCAGCAGTTTAAACTCTGGAAACACCATATATTTT. Translated, it gives CASSLNSGNTIYF.

V is TRBV2 and J is TRBJ1-1; D is ambiguous. Germline V lookup: CDR1 SNHLY, CDR2 FYNNEI. This CDR3 spans 12 amino acids. Trimming shortened V by 10 bases and J by 1 base, and 10 bases separated the two germline ends. The CDR3 sequence is CATHLWNTEAFF. CDR3 sequence (DNA): TGTGCCACCCACTTGTGGAACACTGAAGCTTTCTTT. The full variable domain, rest sourced from reference TRBV2 and TRBJ1-1, is EPEVTQTPSHQVTQMGQEVILRCVPISNHLYFYWYRQILGQKVEFLVSFYNNEISEKSEIFDDQFSVERPDGSNFTLKIRSTKLEDSAMYFCATHLWNTEAFFGQGTRLTVV.

This sequence joins TRBV27 and TRBJ2-3; no definite D call. CDR3 length: 14 amino acids. Germline CDR1 and CDR2: MNHEY and SMNVEV (reference sequence). V was cut by 5 bases and J by 7 bases, with 16 bases left in between. Here the CDR3 reads CASSPDFELYTQYF. The CDR3 nucleotides are TGTGCCAGCAGTCCCGACTTTGAGTTATATACGCAGTATTTT.

V and J are TRBV5-1 and TRBJ2-7; 8 bases map to TRBD1. Germline CDR1 and CDR2: SGHRS and YFSETQ. V was pared by 3 bases and J by 2 bases, with 7 bases of the junction left unmatched. The CDR3 contains 15 residues. DNA of the CDR3: TGCGCCAGCAGCTACGTACCGGGACAGGCCTACGAGCAGTACTTC. It is translated as CASSYVPGQAYEQYF.

The V call is TRBV3-1 (or the pseudogene TRBV3-2), the J call TRBJ2-7; 10 nucleotides agree with TRBD2. CDR1 and CDR2 (germline): LGHDT, YNNKEL (reference sequence). The V and J ends lost 2 bases and 7 bases, in that order; junction bases with no gene match: 5. The CDR3 extends over 14 amino acids. CDR3 sequence reads: CASSQPGLAREQYF. CDR3 DNA: TGTGCCAGCAGCCAACCGGGACTAGCGAGGGAGCAGTACTTC.

The chain combines TRBV19 with TRBJ1-5; D gene ambiguous. CDR3 length: 12 residues. Germline CDR1 reads LNHDA; CDR2 reads SQIVND (reference sequence). Trimming left V 7 bases short and J 6 bases short, with 10 bases between. The CDR3 loop is CASTPGGQPQHF. In DNA form, the CDR3 reads TGTGCCAGTACCCCCGGAGGTCAGCCCCAGCATTTT.

This CDR3 reads CASSLSPTGDLQETQYF. Written as DNA, the CDR3 is TGCGCCAGCAGCCTAAGTCCGACAGGGGATCTCCAAGAGACCCAGTACTTC. This rearrangement joins TRBV4-1 to TRBJ2-5; TRBD1 matches 8 bases. Germline V gene sequence: CDR1 MGHRA, CDR2 YSYEKL. The CDR3 runs 17 residues. V lost 4 bases, J lost 1 base, and 11 bases stayed unmatched.

The rearrangement joins TRBV12-5 to TRBJ1-2, with D possibly TRBD1 on 6 matching bases. The V gene's germline CDR1 is LGHNT and CDR2 FRNRAP. Trimming pared 2 bases from V and 3 bases from J, leaving 13 bases between. The CDR3 is 15 amino acids. In DNA, the CDR3 is TGTGCTAGTGGTTTGTTTGGACAGATACACTATGGCTACACCTTC. The encoded protein is CASGLFGQIHYGYTF.

On this clone itself: One end of the junction is discordant with germline, which a read error may explain. This chain connects TRBV29-1 to TRBJ2-1, with D perhaps TRBD1 (5 bases). The CDR3 consists of 15 residues. Germline assignment: CDR1 SQVTM and CDR2 ANQGSEA. In DNA form, the CDR3 reads TGCAGCGGTGAAACAGGCCTTAGCTCCTACAATGAGCAGTTCTTC. It codes for CSGETGLSSYNEQFF.

V gene TRBV9 combines with J gene TRBJ2-3; 14 bases line up with TRBD2. CDR1 and CDR2 (germline): SGDLS, YYNGEE. This CDR3 is 17 amino acids long. V gave up 2 bases and J gave up 4 bases; unmatched junction bases: 6. CDR3 protein: CASSVKTSGRVADTQYF. The CDR3 DNA is TGTGCCAGCAGCGTTAAGACTAGCGGGAGGGTGGCAGATACGCAGTATTTT.

The rearrangement links TRBV27 to TRBJ2-1; 10 bases are a match to TRBD2. Germline V gives CDR1 MNHEY, CDR2 SMNVEV (reference sequence). The V segment lost 5 bases and the J segment 9 bases; nucleotides outside the gene matches: 4. The CDR3 sequence is 13 residues long. This CDR3 is CASSHGTSAEQFF. The CDR3 bases are TGTGCCAGCAGTCACGGGACTAGCGCTGAGCAGTTCTTC.

CDR3 loop: CASSTLPGQTSYEQYF. The DNA for the CDR3 is TGTGCCAGTAGTACCCTCCCGGGACAGACAAGCTACGAGCAGTACTTC. The chain carries TRBV19 and TRBJ2-7; 7 bases agree with TRBD1. From germline, CDR1 is LNHDA and CDR2 SQIVND (reference sequence). V shed 4 bases, J shed 3 bases, and the junction held 12 bases outside the gene matches. CDR3 length: 16 amino acids.

The rearrangement uses TRBV4-1 and TRBJ1-2, with 7 positions matching TRBD1. V lost 0 bases, J lost 6 bases, and 7 bases stayed unmatched. The CDR3 runs to 15 residues. CDR1 is MGHRA and CDR2 is YSYEKL in the germline V gene. In DNA, the CDR3 is TGCGCCAGCAGCCAAGAGGGACAGATGAGAAATGGCTACACCTTC. Translated, it gives CASSQEGQMRNGYTF.

The rearrangement links TRBV5-4 to TRBJ2-1; no firm D call. CDR3 length: 12 residues. Germline CDR1 reads SGHNT; CDR2 reads YYREEE (reference sequence). V lost 4 bases to trimming and J lost 8 bases, with 10 bases between them. The CDR3 protein is CASSLDSYEQFF. The CDR3 DNA is TGTGCCAGCAGCCTCGACTCTTATGAGCAGTTCTTC.

J is TRBJ1-1 and V is TRBV11-2; the D gene is possibly TRBD1 (5 bases). V was cut by 4 bases and J by 1 base, with 13 bases left in between. The CDR3 consists of 15 residues. Germline V gene sequence: CDR1 SGHAT, CDR2 FQNNGV. As DNA, the CDR3 is TGTGCCAGCAGCTCTGTCGACAGAGGGAACACTGAAGCTTTCTTT. This encodes CASSSVDRGNTEAFF.

The chain uses TRBV4-1 and TRBJ2-5; 10 nucleotides match TRBD2. The germline V gene has CDR1 MGHRA and CDR2 YSYEKL. The CDR3 loop spans 16 amino acids. The V segment lost 1 base and the J segment 10 bases; nucleotides outside the gene matches: 12. CDR3 sequence reads: CASSQAPTSGQPGQYF. The CDR3 bases are TGCGCCAGCAGCCAAGCCCCGACTAGCGGGCAGCCGGGCCAGTACTTC.

CDR3 DNA: TGCGCCAGCAGCTCCCGGGACAGGACGTTCTCTGCAACTAATGAAAAACTGTTTTTT. Translating it yields CASSSRDRTFSATNEKLFF. The rearrangement uses TRBV5-1 and TRBJ1-4; TRBD1 aligns across 8 bases. Germline V gene sequence: CDR1 SGHRS, CDR2 YFSETQ. J was trimmed by 0 bases and V by 3 bases; bases with no gene match: 13. This CDR3 has 19 amino acids.

The gene calls are TRBV4-1 and TRBJ1-2; 7 nucleotides line up with TRBD1. Germline values: CDR1 MGHRA, CDR2 YSYEKL. V dropped 4 bases and J dropped 3; count of bases not matched to a gene: 5. CDR3 length: 14 residues. The CDR3 DNA reads TGCGCCAGCAGCCTCGGGACAGAGGACTATGGCTACACCTTC. Its protein product is CASSLGTEDYGYTF.

The chain is built from TRBV18 and TRBJ1-2, with 10 nucleotides matching TRBD1. V gave up 6 bases and J gave up 4 bases; unmatched junction bases: 8. Germline CDR1 is KGHSH and CDR2 is LQKENI. The CDR3 totals 15 residues. CDR3 in amino acids: CASSNTGTGAYGYTF. The CDR3, as DNA: TGTGCCAGCTCCAATACCGGGACAGGGGCCTATGGCTACACCTTC.

This chain links TRBV30 with TRBJ1-3; the D gene is possibly TRBD1 (5 bases). Between the trimmed V and J ends, which lost 0 bases and 2 bases, there was a span of 23 bases. Germline CDR1 reads GTSNPN; CDR2 reads SVGIG (reference sequence). CDR3 size: 19 residues. CDR3 nucleotide sequence: TGTGCCTGGAGTGTATTCCGGACACTCATAAACCTCCCTGGAAACACCATATATTTT. Amino acid sequence: CAWSVFRTLINLPGNTIYF. Based on the CDR3 plus reference TRBV30 and TRBJ1-3, the full variable domain is SQTIHQWPATLVQPVGSPLSLECTVEGTSNPNLYWYRQAAGRGLQLLFYSVGIGQISSEVPQNLSASRPQDRQFILSSKKLLLSDSGFYLCAWSVFRTLINLPGNTIYFGEGSWLTVV.

This clone was seen a single time. The J gene is TRBJ2-2, the V gene TRBV12-5; D call uncertain. V was trimmed by 2 bases and J by 6 bases, leaving 10 bases between them. CDR1 LGHNT and CDR2 FRNRAP come from the germline V gene. This CDR3 has 14 residues. The CDR3 DNA reads as TGTGCTAGTGGTTTGAGTGGATCCGCCGGGGAGCTGTTTTTT. Translated, it gives CASGLSGSAGELFF.

The chain employs TRBV10-2 and TRBJ2-3; possible D gene TRBD2, 6 bases. The germline gives CDR1 WSHSY, CDR2 SAAADI. The CDR3 runs 15 residues. V lost 4 bases to trimming and J lost 5 bases, with 16 bases between them. The CDR3 here is CASSVGGIGGDTQYF. The CDR3 coding sequence is TGCGCCAGCAGTGTTGGAGGGATTGGAGGAGATACGCAGTATTTT.

This sequence joins TRBV6-1 and TRBJ2-7; maybe TRBD1 (6 bases). CDR1 is MNHNS, CDR2 SASEGT, per germline. V dropped 0 bases and J dropped 0 bases, with 12 bases sitting between them. The CDR3 is 16 amino acids. The CDR3 DNA follows: TGTGCCAGCAGTGAAGCGTTTCAGGGGTCCTCCTACGAGCAGTACTTC. Residues: CASSEAFQGSSYEQYF.

This clone is a singleton in its sample. V gene TRBV29-1 combines with J gene TRBJ1-2, with D hard to call. The CDR3 extends over 14 amino acids. Germline V CDR1 and CDR2: SQVTM, ANQGSEA. Trimming stripped 0 bases from V and 5 bases from J, with 13 bases between. For the CDR3, the DNA is TGCAGCGTTGAAGAAGGGTACAGTCTGTATGGCTACACCTTC. This sequence encodes CSVEEGYSLYGYTF.